The clone carrying this T cell receptor (beta chain) was counted only a few times. The target antigen is unknown. The record originates from a study of early T cells in non-severe SARS-CoV-2 infection. The overall study: Sequencing used unsorted whole-blood bulk RNA, so chains lack pairing.

General study findings and limits: Missing private and CD4 specificities, VDJdb matching favored anti-spike CD8 responses.

Individual cDNA molecules carried attached unique molecular identifiers. A single record per CDR3 protein comes from TCRdb applying MiXCR to the 5' RACE reads. The data contain 98,000 or so distinct CDR3 sequences, approximately 11% of them singletons. Between the trimmed V and J ends, which lost 5 bases and 4 bases, there was a span of 14 bases. The V gene's germline CDR1 is SGHTA and CDR2 FQGTGA. The CDR3 extends over 14 amino acids. The rearrangement uses TRBV7-3 and TRBJ1-2; the D gene is possibly TRBD1 (6 bases). Sequenced input: whole blood. This sequence originates from an adult who was a healthcare worker with PCR-confirmed SARS-CoV-2 infection or an uninfected control (not recorded which). CDR3 region: CASSPGTGPYGYTF. The CDR3 nucleotides are TGTGCCAGCAGCCCCGGAACAGGGCCCTATGGCTACACCTTC.